This TCR beta chain was sequenced for a study of identical twins. Broader study findings: Cross-sectional statistics, not tracking of the same donors, supported the conclusions. Twin pairs had excess sharing that was weaker in beta out-of-frame sequences.

This clonotype was seen many times. What it binds is not known. CDR1 and CDR2 (germline): SEHNR, FQNEAQ (reference sequence). The J segment lost 5 bases and the V segment lost 6 bases, leaving 4 bases of the junction unmatched. This CDR3 has 12 residues. With template switching, a universal primer site was added, and the cDNA carried unique molecular identifiers. One entry per CDR3 protein results from TCRdb running MiXCR on the 5' RACE reads. The profile shows about 660,000 distinct CDR3 sequences, roughly 8% of them singletons. This sample also appeared in a second study, on yellow fever vaccine responses in identical twins.

The sequenced material came from PBMCs. The chain links TRBV7-9 to TRBJ2-7; 7 bases are shared with TRBD2. The receptor was derived from a woman between 18 and 29 years old in good health. In DNA, the CDR3 is TGTGCCAGCAGACCAGGGAGGGACGAGCAGTACTTC. It translates to CASRPGRDEQYF.